The 14 T cell receptor delta chains given below trace back to one sample, sequenced in a study of γδ T cells in repeated Plasmodium falciparum infection. TCRdb used CATT to re-call clones from the multiplex PCR reads. This table has about 48,000 delta-chain clones, approximately 1.5% appearing once. Vgamma9/Vdelta2+ and Vdelta2-negative gammadelta T cells were flow-sorted from PBMC for bulk sequencing. What was sequenced was gamma-delta T cells from blood. The receptor source for this set is a pool of human donors (malaria-infected and uninfected, not separated).

A word on this clone: A far larger clone differs by one base, so this is likely a read error. Additional DNA sequences in this sample encode the identical CDR3. The rearrangement uses TRDV1 and TRDJ1, with D tentatively TRDD3 (6 bases). Because TCRdb records no J gene, it was assigned here through a match of the DNA to germline. Germline V CDR1 and CDR2: TSWWSYY, QGS. The V end lost 2 bases, the J end lost 0 bases, and 28 bases lay between the germline ends. CDR3 length: 21 amino acids. CDR3 DNA sequence: TGTGCTCTTGGGGAAAAAGGCCGACCGTGGACTAAATGGGGGTACACCGATAAACTCATCTTT. This encodes CALGEKGRPWTKWGYTDKLIF.

As for this clone: A far bigger clonotype differs at one base, so this is likely a read error. Additional DNA sequences in this sample encode the identical CDR3. The V gene corresponds to TRDV1; no J gene was called; the D segment call TRDD3 is taken from the table without a DNA check. The CDR3 consists of 17 residues. Germline V gives CDR1 TSWWSYY, CDR2 QGS. The CDR3 DNA follows: TGTGCTCTTGGGGAAACGTCCTACTGGGGATCCACCGATAAGCTCATCTTT. Translation: CALGETSYWGSTDKLIF.

Concerning this clone: Since a much larger clone is just one base distant, this may be a read error. V usage is TRDV1 and J usage is TRDJ3; TRDD3 agrees at 10 bases. Matching the DNA to germline supplied the J gene, which TCRdb does not give. The CDR3 length is 25 residues. Germline lookup yields CDR1 TSWWSYY and CDR2 QGS. CDR3 nucleotide sequence: TGTGCTCTTGGGGAACTCCCTTTTTCCTATATGGGTACTGGGGGATTTTCCTGGGACACCAGACAGATGTTTTTC. This translates into CALGELPFSYMGTGGFSWDTRQMFF.

On this clone itself: For this DNA, TCRdb reports the protein of a much larger clone, which diverges at residue 11, most likely from a read error; the protein presented here is translated directly from the DNA. The chain employs TRDV1 and TRDJ1; no clear D. The J gene comes from matching the DNA to germline here; TCRdb lacks it. The V end was cut by 2 bases, the J end by 0 bases, with 16 bases between. CDR1 and CDR2 from the germline V gene are TSWWSYY and QGS. The CDR3 consists of 17 residues. In DNA, the CDR3 is TGTGCTCTTGGGGAAACGGGTCTTTTGCTGTACACCGATAAACTCATCTTT. Protein product: CALGETGLLLYTDKLIF.

Comments on this clone: TCRdb attributes to this sequence the protein of a much larger clone, which differs from the DNA translation at residue 3; a read error is likely, and the protein displayed is translated from the DNA. The V gene is TRDV3, the J gene TRDJ1; 9 bases line up with TRDD2. No J segment appears in TCRdb, so it was assigned here by matching the sequence to germline. V gave up 4 bases and J gave up 0 bases; unmatched junction bases: 27. CDR3 length: 21 amino acids. CDR1 TVYSNPD and CDR2 GDNSRS come from the germline V gene (reference sequence). CDR3 nucleotide sequence: TGTGCCTCTATAGGAGAGGCCTTCCTACTGAACGGGGGGCCTTACACCGATAAACTCATCTTT. Amino acid sequence: CASIGEAFLLNGGPYTDKLIF.

By share, this clone counts as medium-sized. The chain carries TRDV3 and TRDJ1; 9 bases line up with TRDD3. Trimming cost V 4 bases and J 7 bases; bases outside gene matches: 25. The CDR3 totals 18 residues. CDR1 is TVYSNPD, CDR2 GDNSRS, per germline (reference sequence). The CDR3 DNA reads as TGTGCCTCCCCTTCCGGGTCCAGTATACTGGGGGAAGGGGGTAAACTCATCTTT. Protein: CASPSGSSILGEGGKLIF.

Of note for this clone: TCRdb's protein, taken from a much larger clone, differs from this DNA's translation at residue 15, likely owing to a read error; the protein displayed comes from the DNA. For the V gene the call is TRDV1; the J gene has no call; the table assigns TRDD3, which was not confirmed against the DNA. The CDR3 consists of 16 residues. Germline values: CDR1 TSWWSYY, CDR2 QGS. The CDR3 sequence is CALGELRTWGSTKLTF. CDR3 DNA: TGTGCTCTTGGGGAACTTCGGACCTGGGGGAGTACAAAACTCACCTTT.

This clone has a handful of counts. Translating this DNA gives a protein that differs at residue 6 from the TCRdb one, which belongs to a much larger clone; a read error is likely, and the protein shown is this translation. The chain joins TRDV1 to TRDJ1, with TRDD3 matching 7 bases. TCRdb leaves out the J gene; it was filled in here by matching the DNA to germline. The CDR3 spans 22 residues. CDR1 TSWWSYY and CDR2 QGS come from the germline V gene. Trimming removed 1 base from V and 0 bases from J; junction bases left unmatched: 23. The CDR3 DNA reads as TGTGCTCTTGGGGAACCCAAGGTACCTACTGGGGATAAGCCCGGGGACACCGATAAACTCATCTTT. The encoded protein is CALGEPKVPTGDKPGDTDKLIF.

In regard to this clone: Translating this DNA gives a protein that differs at residue 10 from the TCRdb one, which belongs to a much larger clone; a read error is likely, and the protein shown is this translation. The gene calls are TRDV2 and TRDJ1, with D possibly matching TRDD3 (6 bases). Because TCRdb records no J gene, it was assigned here through a match of the DNA to germline. The CDR3 sequence is 16 residues long. Germline V gene lookup returns CDR1 GEAIGNYY and CDR2 EKD. V shed 0 bases and J shed 1 base, with 14 bases lying between them. CDR3 DNA: TGTGCCTGTGACACCGTTGGGGGCCGCTCCACCGATAAACTCATCTTT. Amino acid sequence: CACDTVGGRSTDKLIF.

A note on this clone: The mismatch at residue 18 between this DNA's translation and the TCRdb protein of a much larger clone likely reflects a read error; the protein shown is translated from the DNA. The rearrangement links TRDV1 to TRDJ2; maybe TRDD2 (5 bases). CDR3 length equals 26 residues. The V end was cut by 2 bases, the J end by 12 bases, with 52 bases between. Germline-derived CDR1 and CDR2 are TSWWSYY and QGS. The CDR3 here is CALGEKPADGAYRRWFGTLDSRELFF. CDR3 DNA sequence: TGTGCTCTTGGGGAAAAGCCCGCCGACGGGGCCTACCGACGATGGTTCGGGACCCTGGACAGTAGGGAACTCTTCTTT.

V gene TRDV2 combines with J gene TRDJ1; D is perhaps TRDD3 (5 bases). In the absence of a J gene in TCRdb, the DNA was matched to germline to assign it here. Per the germline V gene, CDR1 is GEAIGNYY and CDR2 is EKD. The length of the CDR3 is 18 residues. V was pared by 2 bases and J by 1 base, with 22 bases between. CDR3 protein: CACDRLGESQSATDKLIF. In DNA form, the CDR3 reads TGTGCCTGTGACAGACTAGGGGAGTCTCAAAGCGCCACCGATAAACTCATCTTT.

This clone was detected only a few times. A read error likely explains this, since a far larger clone differs by one base. The same CDR3 is also encoded by other DNA sequences in this sample. This chain connects TRDV1 to TRDJ1, with TRDD3 matching over 11 bases. Germline-derived CDR1 and CDR2 are TSWWSYY and QGS. The CDR3 has 28 amino acids. V gave up 4 bases and J gave up 0 bases; unmatched junction bases: 40. The CDR3 spells CALGGPYRTLHSLLLGDISFGYTDKLIF. The DNA for the CDR3 is TGTGCTCTTGGGGGCCCCTACAGAACCCTACATTCCTTATTACTGGGGGATATTTCTTTTGGCTACACCGATAAACTCATCTTT.

As to this clone: Translating this DNA gives a protein that differs at residue 11 from the TCRdb one, which belongs to a much larger clone; a read error is likely, and the protein shown is this translation. The chain carries TRDV2 and TRDJ1; 9 bases map to TRDD3. TCRdb leaves out the J gene; it was filled in here by matching the DNA to germline. The V segment lost 2 bases and the J segment 1 base; nucleotides outside the gene matches: 16. CDR3 size: 19 residues. Germline V lookup: CDR1 GEAIGNYY, CDR2 EKD. The CDR3 region is CACDIVLGDGLGVTDKLIF. DNA for the CDR3: TGTGCCTGTGACATCGTACTGGGGGACGGCTTGGGAGTCACCGATAAACTCATCTTT.

Only a few counts were recorded for this clone. The translation of this DNA and the TCRdb protein of a much larger clone differ at residue 5, probably owing to a read error; the protein shown here is translated from the DNA. The CDR3 DNA follows: TGTGCTCTTGGGAATCGCAAGGCCTTCCTTTCCTCGTACTGGGGGTCCCGAGGAACCGATAAACTCATCTTT. Translated: CALGNRKAFLSSYWGSRGTDKLIF. The V gene is TRDV1, the J gene TRDJ1, with D possibly matching TRDD3 (8 bases). TCRdb is silent on the J gene; assignment here came from matching the DNA to germline. CDR1 is TSWWSYY, CDR2 QGS, per germline. The V end lost 5 bases, the J end lost 2 bases, and 42 bases lay between the germline ends. The CDR3 extends over 24 amino acids.